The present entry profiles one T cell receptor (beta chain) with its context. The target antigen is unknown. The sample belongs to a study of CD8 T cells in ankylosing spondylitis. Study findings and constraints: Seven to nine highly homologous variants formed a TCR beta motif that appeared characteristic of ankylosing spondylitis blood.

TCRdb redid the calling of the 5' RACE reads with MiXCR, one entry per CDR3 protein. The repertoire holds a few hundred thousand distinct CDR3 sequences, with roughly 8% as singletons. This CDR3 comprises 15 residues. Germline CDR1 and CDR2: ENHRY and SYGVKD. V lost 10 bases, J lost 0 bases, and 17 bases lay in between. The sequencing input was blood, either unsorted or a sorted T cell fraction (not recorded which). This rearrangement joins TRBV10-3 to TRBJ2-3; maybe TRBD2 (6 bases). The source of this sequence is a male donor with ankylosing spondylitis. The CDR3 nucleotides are TGTGCCACGAGGGACGAGGGGACTAGCACAGATACGCAGTATTTT. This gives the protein CATRDEGTSTDTQYF.